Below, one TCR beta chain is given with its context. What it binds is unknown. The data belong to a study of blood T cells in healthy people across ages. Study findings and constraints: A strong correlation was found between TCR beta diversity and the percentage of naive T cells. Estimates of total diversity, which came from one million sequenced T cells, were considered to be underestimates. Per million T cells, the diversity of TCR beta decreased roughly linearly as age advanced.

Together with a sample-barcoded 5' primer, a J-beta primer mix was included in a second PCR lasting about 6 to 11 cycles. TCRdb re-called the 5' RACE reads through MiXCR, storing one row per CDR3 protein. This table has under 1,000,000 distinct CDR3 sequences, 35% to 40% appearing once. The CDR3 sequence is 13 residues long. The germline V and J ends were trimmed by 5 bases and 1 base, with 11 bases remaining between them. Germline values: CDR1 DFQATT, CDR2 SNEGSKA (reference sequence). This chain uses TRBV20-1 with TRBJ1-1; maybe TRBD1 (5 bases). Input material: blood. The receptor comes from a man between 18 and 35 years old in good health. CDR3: CSAWGGANTEAFF. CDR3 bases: TGCAGTGCTTGGGGAGGGGCGAACACTGAAGCTTTCTTT.